This T cell receptor beta chain was retrieved from a study of T cell responses to AZD1222 COVID-19 vaccine. General study findings and limits: The donors showed a predominance of white British ancestry and of females, with possible underestimation of clonal diversity. Sampling that yielded the repertoires occurred only after the peak T cell response.

The data were produced by immunoSEQ multiplex PCR, yet TCRdb's version contains in-frame clones alone and is incomplete. This table holds fewer than 120,000 clones, 85% to 90% found once. The CDR3 loop spans 13 amino acids. V lost 1 base to trimming and J lost 7 bases, with 5 bases between them. Second-dose intervals of approximately 4 or approximately 12 weeks were pooled. With regard to this clone: Its target is not known.

The sequences come from peripheral blood, collected 28 days after the second AZD1222 dose. The chain carries TRBV12-3 or TRBV12-4 and TRBJ1-6; no clear D gene. This clonotype was obtained from an adult who received the AZD1222 COVID-19 vaccine. The CDR3 loop reads CASSLGGNSPLHF. CDR3 nucleotides: TGTGCCAGCAGTTTAGGTGGCAATTCACCCCTCCACTTT.